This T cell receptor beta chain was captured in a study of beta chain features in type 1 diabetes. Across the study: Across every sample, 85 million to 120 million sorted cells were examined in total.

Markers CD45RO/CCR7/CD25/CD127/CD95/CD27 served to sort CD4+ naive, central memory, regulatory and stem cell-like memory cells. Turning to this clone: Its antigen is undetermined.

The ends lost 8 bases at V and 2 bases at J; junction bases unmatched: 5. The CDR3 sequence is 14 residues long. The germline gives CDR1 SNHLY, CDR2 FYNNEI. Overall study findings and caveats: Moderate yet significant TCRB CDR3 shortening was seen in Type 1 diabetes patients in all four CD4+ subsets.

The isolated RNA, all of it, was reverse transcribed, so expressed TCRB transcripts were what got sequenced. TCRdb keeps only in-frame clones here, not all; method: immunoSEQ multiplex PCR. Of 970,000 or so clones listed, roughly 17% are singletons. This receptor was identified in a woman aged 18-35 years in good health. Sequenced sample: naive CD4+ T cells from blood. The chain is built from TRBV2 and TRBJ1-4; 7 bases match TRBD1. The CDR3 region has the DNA TGTGCCAGCCGGGGACAGCCGACTAATGAAAAACTGTTTTTT. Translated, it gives CASRGQPTNEKLFF.